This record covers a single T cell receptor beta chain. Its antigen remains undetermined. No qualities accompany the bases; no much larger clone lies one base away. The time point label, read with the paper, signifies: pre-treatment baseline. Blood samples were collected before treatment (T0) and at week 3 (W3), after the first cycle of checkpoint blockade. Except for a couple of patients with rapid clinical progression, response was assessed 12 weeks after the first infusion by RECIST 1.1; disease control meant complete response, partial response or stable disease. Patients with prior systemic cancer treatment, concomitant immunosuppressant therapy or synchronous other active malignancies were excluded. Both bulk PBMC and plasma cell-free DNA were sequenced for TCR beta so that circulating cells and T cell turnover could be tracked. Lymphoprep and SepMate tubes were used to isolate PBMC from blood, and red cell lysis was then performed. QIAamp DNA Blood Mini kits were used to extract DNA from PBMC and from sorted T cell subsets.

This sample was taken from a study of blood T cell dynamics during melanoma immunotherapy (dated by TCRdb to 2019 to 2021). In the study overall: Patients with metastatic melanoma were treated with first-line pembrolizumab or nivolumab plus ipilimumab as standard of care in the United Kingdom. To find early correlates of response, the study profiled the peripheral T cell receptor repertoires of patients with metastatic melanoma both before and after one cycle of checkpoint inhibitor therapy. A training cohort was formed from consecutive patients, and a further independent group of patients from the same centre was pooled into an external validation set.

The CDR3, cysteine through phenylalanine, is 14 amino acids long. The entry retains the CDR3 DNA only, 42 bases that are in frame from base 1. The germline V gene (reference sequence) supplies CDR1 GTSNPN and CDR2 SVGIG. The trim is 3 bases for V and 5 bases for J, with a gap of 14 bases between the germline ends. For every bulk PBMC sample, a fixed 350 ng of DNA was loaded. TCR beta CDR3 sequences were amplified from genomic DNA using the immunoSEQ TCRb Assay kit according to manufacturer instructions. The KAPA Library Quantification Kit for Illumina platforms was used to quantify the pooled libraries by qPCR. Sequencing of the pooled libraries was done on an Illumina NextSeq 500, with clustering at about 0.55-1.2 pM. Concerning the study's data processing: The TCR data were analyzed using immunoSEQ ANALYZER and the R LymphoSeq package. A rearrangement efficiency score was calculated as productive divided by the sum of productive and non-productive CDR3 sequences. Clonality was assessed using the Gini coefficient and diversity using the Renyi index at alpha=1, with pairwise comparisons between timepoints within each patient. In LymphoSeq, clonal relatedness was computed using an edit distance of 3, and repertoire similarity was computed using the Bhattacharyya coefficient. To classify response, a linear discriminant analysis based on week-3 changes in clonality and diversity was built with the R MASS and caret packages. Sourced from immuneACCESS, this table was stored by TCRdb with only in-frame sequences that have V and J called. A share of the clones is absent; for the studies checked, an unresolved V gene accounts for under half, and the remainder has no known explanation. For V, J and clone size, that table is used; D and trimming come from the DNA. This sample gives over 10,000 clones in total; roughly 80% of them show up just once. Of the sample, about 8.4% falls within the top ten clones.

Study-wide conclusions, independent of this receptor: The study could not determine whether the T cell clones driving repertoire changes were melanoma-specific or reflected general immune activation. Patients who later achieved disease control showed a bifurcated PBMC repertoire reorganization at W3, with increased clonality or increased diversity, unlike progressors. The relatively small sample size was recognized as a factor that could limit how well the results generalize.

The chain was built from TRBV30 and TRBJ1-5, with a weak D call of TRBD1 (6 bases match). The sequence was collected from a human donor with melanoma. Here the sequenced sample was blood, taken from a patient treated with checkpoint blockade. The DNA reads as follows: TGTGCCTGGAGGCAACAGGGTCCGTATCAGCCCCAGCATTTT. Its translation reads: CAWRQQGPYQPQHF. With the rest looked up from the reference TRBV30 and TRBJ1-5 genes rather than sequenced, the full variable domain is SQTIHQWPATLVQPVGSPLSLECTVEGTSNPNLYWYRQAAGRGLQLLFYSVGIGQISSEVPQNLSASRPQDRQFILSSKKLLLSDSGFYLCAWRQQGPYQPQHFGDGTRLSIL.